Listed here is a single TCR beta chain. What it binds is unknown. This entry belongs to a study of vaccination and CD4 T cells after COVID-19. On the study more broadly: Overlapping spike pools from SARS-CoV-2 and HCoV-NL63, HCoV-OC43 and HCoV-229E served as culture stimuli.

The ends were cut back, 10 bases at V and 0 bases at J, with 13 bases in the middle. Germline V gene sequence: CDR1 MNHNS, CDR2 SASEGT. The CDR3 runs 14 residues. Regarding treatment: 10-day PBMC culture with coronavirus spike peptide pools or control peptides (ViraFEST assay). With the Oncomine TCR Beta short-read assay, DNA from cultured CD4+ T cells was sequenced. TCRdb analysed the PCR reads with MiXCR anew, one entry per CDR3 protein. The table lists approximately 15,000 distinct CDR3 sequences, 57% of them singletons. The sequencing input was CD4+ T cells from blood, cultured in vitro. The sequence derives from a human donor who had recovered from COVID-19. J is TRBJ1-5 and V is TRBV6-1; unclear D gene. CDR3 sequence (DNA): TGTGCCATTACAAGTTTTTATAGCAATCAGCCCCAGCATTTT. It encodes CAITSFYSNQPQHF.